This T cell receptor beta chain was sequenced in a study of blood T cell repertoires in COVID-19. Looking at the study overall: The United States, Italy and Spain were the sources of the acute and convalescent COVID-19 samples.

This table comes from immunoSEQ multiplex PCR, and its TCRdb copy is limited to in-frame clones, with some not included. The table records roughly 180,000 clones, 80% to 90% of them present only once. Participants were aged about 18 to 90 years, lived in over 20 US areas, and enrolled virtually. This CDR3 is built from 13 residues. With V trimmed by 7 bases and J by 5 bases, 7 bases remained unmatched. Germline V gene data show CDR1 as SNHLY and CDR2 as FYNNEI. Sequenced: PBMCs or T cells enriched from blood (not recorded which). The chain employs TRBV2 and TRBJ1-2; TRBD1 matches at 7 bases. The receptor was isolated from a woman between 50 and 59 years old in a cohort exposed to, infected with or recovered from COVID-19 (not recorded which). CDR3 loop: CASIAGGVYGYTF. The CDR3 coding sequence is TGTGCCAGCATTGCAGGGGGAGTTTATGGCTACACCTTC.